What follows are 21 T cell receptor beta chains derived from one specimen sequenced in a study of CD8+CD57+ T cells in acquired aplastic anemia. Patients included in sequencing had previously demonstrated CD8+CD57+ cell expansion by flow cytometry. TCR beta VDJ combinations and CDR3 sequences were profiled from genomic DNA. TCRdb reprocessed the reads with MiXCR, giving one entry per CDR3 protein. Among 260,000 or so distinct CDR3 sequences listed, roughly 82% were seen once. Sequenced sample: sorted CD4+, CD8+, or CD8+CD57+ T cells (not recorded which) from PBMCs. The receptors derive from a human donor with aplastic anemia.

The CDR3 nucleotides are TGTGCCATCAGTGAGATACAGGGCTCACCCCTCCACTTT. Translation gives CAISEIQGSPLHF. The chain uses TRBV10-3 and TRBJ1-6; possibly TRBD1 for D (6 bases). The ends were cut back, 2 bases at V and 10 bases at J, with 9 bases in the middle. CDR3 size: 13 residues. Germline-derived CDR1 and CDR2 are ENHRY and SYGVKD.

The chain has TRBV19 and TRBJ1-3; D may be TRBD1 (6 bases). The CDR3 is 15 amino acids. Germline values: CDR1 LNHDA, CDR2 SQIVND (reference sequence). The germline V and J ends were trimmed by 10 bases and 0 bases, with 16 bases remaining between them. The CDR3 coding sequence is TGTGCCAACCTACCCGGGACACACTCTGGAAACACCATATATTTT. Protein sequence: CANLPGTHSGNTIYF.

The chain is built from TRBV2 and TRBJ1-6, with D uncertain. Trimming took 2 bases from V and 0 from J, leaving 14 bases between them. Germline lookup yields CDR1 SNHLY and CDR2 FYNNEI. There are 18 residues in the CDR3. The CDR3 nucleotides are TGTGCCAGCAGTGAACTCTCCATGGCGAGCTCCTATAATTCACCCCTCCACTTT. It translates to CASSELSMASSYNSPLHF.

This clonotype turned up a few times. Germline and junction disagree at one end, which may indicate a read error. The gene calls are TRBV7-9 and TRBJ2-7; D might be TRBD1 (6 bases). The germline V gene has CDR1 SEHNR and CDR2 FQNEAQ (reference sequence). CDR3 length: 14 amino acids. Here the CDR3 DNA reads TGTGCCAGCAGCTTAGTCCCAGGGGAGCTGGTTTTTGGCTTC. As protein: CASSLVPGELVFGF.

This chain joins TRBV7-8 and TRBJ1-6; D remains ambiguous. This CDR3 is 16 amino acids long. Trimming pared 0 bases from V and 17 bases from J, leaving 23 bases between. Germline V gene data show CDR1 as SGHVS and CDR2 as FQNEAQ. The CDR3 region has the DNA TGTGCCAGCAGCTTAGCGGGAGGCCGCGATACGCAGTATTTCCACTTT. Protein sequence: CASSLAGGRDTQYFHF.

The CDR3 nucleotides are TGTGCCAGCAGCTTAGCGGGGACAGGGGATACGCAAGCTTTCTTT. This gives the protein CASSLAGTGDTQAFF. The chain is built from TRBV7-8 and TRBJ1-1; 10 positions agree with TRBD1. The V and J ends lost 0 bases and 9 bases, in that order; junction bases with no gene match: 7. This CDR3 region has 15 residues. The germline V gene has CDR1 SGHVS and CDR2 FQNEAQ.

A single count supports this clonotype. The CDR3 does not close with the conserved phenylalanine or tryptophan, likely indicating a read error. The limits of the CDR3 on the DNA are not certain, so only TCRdb's listed CDR3 is given. The chain uses TRBV7-9 and TRBJ2-1; the tabulated D call, TRBD1, remains unverified against the DNA. Germline V gene sequence: CDR1 SEHNR, CDR2 FQNEAQ (reference sequence). Counting both end residues, the CDR3 totals 13 amino acids. The CDR3 loop is CASRDGGRQERWV.

J is TRBJ1-2 and V is TRBV11-2; 7 bases line up with TRBD1. This CDR3 has 13 amino acids. After removal of 4 bases from V and 2 bases from J, the junction contained 1 base not matched to a gene. Germline CDR1 reads SGHAT; CDR2 reads FQNNGV. In DNA form, the CDR3 reads TGTGCCAGCAGCTCCAGGGGGAACTATGGCTACACCTTC. This codes for CASSSRGNYGYTF. Full variable domain (rest looked up from reference TRBV11-2 and TRBJ1-2): EAGVAQSPRYKIIEKRQSVAFWCNPISGHATLYWYQQILGQGPKLLIQFQNNGVVDDSQLPKDRFSAERLKGVDSTLKIQPAKLEDSAVYLCASSSRGNYGYTFGSGTRLTVV.

The V call is TRBV2, the J call TRBJ2-5; D is uncertain. The V gene lost 4 bases and the J gene lost 7 bases, with 10 bases spanning the gap. CDR3 size: 12 residues. Germline V gene sequence: CDR1 SNHLY, CDR2 FYNNEI. The CDR3 is CASSGAKRTQYF. The CDR3 nucleotides read TGTGCCAGCAGTGGTGCTAAGAGGACCCAGTACTTC. The complete variable domain, with remaining parts taken from reference TRBV2 and TRBJ2-5, reads EPEVTQTPSHQVTQMGQEVILRCVPISNHLYFYWYRQILGQKVEFLVSFYNNEISEKSEIFDDQFSVERPDGSNFTLKIRSTKLEDSAMYFCASSGAKRTQYFGPGTRLLVL.

Turning to this clonotype: One end of the junction varies from germline; a read error may be responsible. The chain uses TRBV5-1 and TRBJ2-3, with TRBD1 identical over 10 bases. This CDR3 is built from 16 residues. Looked up from germline, CDR1 is SGHRS and CDR2 is YFSETQ. For the CDR3, the DNA is TGCGCCAGCGGCTTATCCGGGACAGGGGCGGCAGATACGCAGTATTTT. It is translated as CASGLSGTGAADTQYF.

The chain combines TRBV10-1 with TRBJ2-2; no clear D. The CDR3 length is 12 residues. Trimming removed 6 bases at V and 8 bases at J, with 10 bases between. Germline V CDR1 and CDR2: WNHNN, SYGVQD (reference sequence). The CDR3 nucleotides read TGCGCCAGCAGCTCCATTTTGGGGGAGCTGTTTTTT. Its translation is CASSSILGELFF.

This clonotype is medium-sized by share. The chain couples TRBV29-1 to TRBJ1-2; D gene ambiguous. Between the trimmed V and J ends, which lost 4 bases and 3 bases, there was a span of 9 bases. This CDR3 spans 12 amino acids. Germline assignment: CDR1 SQVTM and CDR2 ANQGSEA. This CDR3 is CSVALEDYGYTF. The CDR3 nucleotides read TGCAGCGTTGCGCTGGAGGACTATGGCTACACCTTC.

This clonotype was seen a handful of times. The chain uses TRBV7-8 and TRBJ2-7; D unresolved. The CDR3 sequence is 18 residues long. V was clipped by 0 bases and J by 4 bases, with 22 bases between them. Per the germline V gene, CDR1 is SGHVS and CDR2 is FQNEAQ. DNA for the CDR3: TGTGCCAGCAGCTTAGCGGCAGGTCCCAATACGCAGTATTACGAGCAGTACGTC. It codes for CASSLAAGPNTQYYEQYV.

Details on this clonotype: One end of the junction fails to match germline, which may point to a read error. The CDR3 region has the DNA TGTGCCAGCAGCGGGGGGGGCACACATGGACAAAATTTTGAAGCATTCTTT. This sequence encodes CASSGGGTHGQNFEAFF. The V gene is TRBV2, the J gene TRBJ1-1; D is possibly TRBD1 (6 bases). The germline CDR1 and CDR2 sequences are SNHLY and FYNNEI. The CDR3 extends over 17 amino acids.

This chain connects TRBV5-4 to TRBJ1-5, with no clear D. V lost 2 bases and J lost 4, with 13 bases in between. CDR1 is SGHNT and CDR2 is YYREEE in the germline V gene (reference sequence). This CDR3 is 15 amino acids long. DNA for the CDR3: TGTGCCAGCAGCTTAGGCCCGACCCGAAATCAGCCCCAGCATTTT. Its translation: CASSLGPTRNQPQHF.

This clonotype has a handful of counts. Just one base apart from a much larger clone, this may be a read error. The CDR3 sequence is CASSLAGNYEQYF. DNA of the CDR3: TGTGCCAGCAGCTTAGCGGGTAACTACGAGCAGTACTTC. The chain is built from TRBV7-9 and TRBJ2-7; the D is unclear. CDR3 size: 13 residues. The V and J ends lost 0 bases and 3 bases respectively, with 6 bases between them. CDR1 SEHNR and CDR2 FQNEAQ come from the germline V gene (reference sequence).

This chain links TRBV11-3 with TRBJ2-7, with a weak D call TRBD2 (5 bases). CDR3 size: 16 residues. Germline CDR1 is SGHNT and CDR2 is YENEEA. V gave up 8 bases and J gave up 6 bases, with 26 bases separating them. As DNA, the CDR3 is TGTGCCAGCTATACGGGCGGGCTTGCGAACCTGGCCGAGCAGTACGTC. As protein: CASYTGGLANLAEQYV.

The genes are TRBV9 and TRBJ2-2; D unclear. Germline CDR1 is SGDLS and CDR2 is YYNGEE. V gave up 0 bases and J gave up 9 bases, with 0 bases separating them. The length of the CDR3 is 10 residues. The DNA for the CDR3 is TGTGCCAGCAGCGTAGGGGAGCTGTTTTTT. The encoded protein is CASSVGELFF.

Turning to this clonotype: At one end the junction does not follow the germline gene, possibly because of a read error. The chain is built from TRBV20-1 and TRBJ2-1, with D possibly TRBD2 on 5 matching bases. This CDR3 region has 13 residues. Germline lookup yields CDR1 DFQATT and CDR2 SNEGSKA (reference sequence). CDR3 DNA: TGCAGTACTAGAGGAGGCTCCTACAATGAGCAGTTCTTC. Translating it yields CSTRGGSYNEQFF.

The chain carries TRBV9 and TRBJ1-1; 7 nucleotides align to TRBD1. V was clipped by 0 bases and J by 12 bases; unmatched bases: 14. The CDR3 length is 15 residues. Germline CDR1 and CDR2: SGDLS and YYNGEE. CDR3 bases: TGTGCCAGCAGCGTAGGGGGACAGAGCACAACTGCGCCTTTCTTT. It yields the protein CASSVGGQSTTAPFF.

This clonotype was recorded at least ten times. The chain links TRBV6-1 to TRBJ2-3, with TRBD1 identical over 9 bases. Germline assignment: CDR1 MNHNS and CDR2 SASEGT. V shed 1 base and J 8 bases; nucleotides not matched to a gene: 16. The CDR3 contains 18 residues. The CDR3 protein is CASSEDPTGGLIGVTQYF. In nucleotides, the CDR3 is TGTGCCAGCAGTGAAGATCCGACAGGGGGGCTGATAGGTGTTACGCAGTATTTT.